Described below is a single T cell receptor beta chain sequence and its context. Amplification used 60 Vbeta primers and 13 Jbeta primers. Sequencing was performed with immunoSEQ multiplex PCR; in TCRdb, only in-frame clones are kept and a portion is missing. Its table lists 25,000 to 35,000 clones. The data were taken from a study of cytomegalovirus exposure and HLA in healthy donors. The CDR3 has 12 residues. V lost 3 bases and J 11 bases, leaving 16 bases between the germline ends. Germline V CDR1 and CDR2: GTSNPN, SVGIG (reference sequence). The material sequenced was PBMCs. This sequence was found in a middle-aged woman in good health and CMV-seropositive. The gene calls are TRBV30 and TRBJ1-1; D is possibly TRBD1 (6 bases). Here the CDR3 DNA reads TGTGCCTGGAGCCAAGGGGCAGGGGACGCTTTCTTT. Amino acid sequence: CAWSQGAGDAFF.